This T cell receptor beta chain appears in the sequencing data of a study of OX40 agonist ivuxolimab in advanced cancers. On the study more broadly: Males comprised roughly four fifths of the group, whose mean age was approximately 60 years (range about 20 to 90).

Points on this clone: Its antigen is not known.

Germline V gives CDR1 SGHTA, CDR2 FQGNSA. CDR3 length: 16 residues. The V and J ends lost 2 bases and 4 bases respectively, with 15 bases between them. Study observations and caveats: The mean number of expanded clones was higher in CD8+ T cells than in CD4+. Clonal expansion from baseline to week 6 occurred in both CD4+ and CD8+ T cells.

TCRdb keeps only in-frame clones here, not all; method: immunoSEQ multiplex PCR. The repertoire consists of about 58,000 clones, with 80% to 90% occurring once and the leading ten covering approximately 3.8%. The sample here was CD4+ or CD8+ T cells sorted from blood, taken in a trial of the OX40 agonist ivuxolimab. V and J are TRBV7-2 and TRBJ1-5, with D unclear. The clonotype originates from an adult with an advanced solid tumor such as melanoma, head and neck, liver or kidney cancer. DNA for the CDR3: TGTGCCAGCAGCTTATACTCGTTTCGGGTGAATCAGCCCCAGCATTTT. The encoded protein is CASSLYSFRVNQPQHF. The full variable domain, its missing parts supplied by reference TRBV7-2 and TRBJ1-5, is GAGVSQSPSNKVTEKGKDVELRCDPISGHTALYWYRQSLGQGLEFLIYFQGNSAPDKSGLPSDRFSAERTGGSVSTLTIQRTQQEDSAVYLCASSLYSFRVNQPQHFGDGTRLSIL.